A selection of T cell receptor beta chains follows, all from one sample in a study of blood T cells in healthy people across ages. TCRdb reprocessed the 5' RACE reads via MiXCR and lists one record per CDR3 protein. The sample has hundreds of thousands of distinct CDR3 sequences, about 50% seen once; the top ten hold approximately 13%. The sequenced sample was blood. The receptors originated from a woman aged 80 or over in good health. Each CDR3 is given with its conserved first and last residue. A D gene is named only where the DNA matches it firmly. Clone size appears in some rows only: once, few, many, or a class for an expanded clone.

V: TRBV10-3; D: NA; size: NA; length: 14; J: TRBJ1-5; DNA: TGTGCCACGGCGCGGGCGACCGACAATCAGCCCCAGCATTTT; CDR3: CATARATDNQPQHF
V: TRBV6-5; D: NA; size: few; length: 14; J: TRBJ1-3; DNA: TGTGCCAGCAGTGACGGTGCCTTTGGAAACACCATATATTTT; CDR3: CASSDGAFGNTIYF
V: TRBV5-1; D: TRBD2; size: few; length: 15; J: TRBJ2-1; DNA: TGCGCCAGCAGCTTTTCTAGCGGGGTATACAATGAGCAGTTCTTC; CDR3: CASSFSSGVYNEQFF
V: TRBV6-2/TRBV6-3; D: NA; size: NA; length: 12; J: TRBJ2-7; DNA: TGTGCCAGCAGTTACTTGGCCTACGAGCAGTACTTC; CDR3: CASSYLAYEQYF
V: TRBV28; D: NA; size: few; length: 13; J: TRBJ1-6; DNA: TGTGCCAGCGGGGGCAGGGGACATTCACCCCTCCACTTT; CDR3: CASGGRGHSPLHF
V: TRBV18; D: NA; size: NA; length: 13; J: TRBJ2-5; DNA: TGTGCCAGCTCACCAACCGCCGGGGAGACCCAGTACTTC; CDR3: CASSPTAGETQYF
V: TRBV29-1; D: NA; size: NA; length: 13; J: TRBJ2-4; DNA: TGCAGCGTTGAAGACCGGGCCAAAAACATTCAGTACTTC; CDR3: CSVEDRAKNIQYF
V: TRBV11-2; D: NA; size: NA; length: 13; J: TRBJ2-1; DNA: TGTGCCAGCAGCTTGGTTCCCGTGCAGGGGACGTTCTTC; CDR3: CASSLVPVQGTFF
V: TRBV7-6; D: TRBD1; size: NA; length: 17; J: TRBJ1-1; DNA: TGTGCCAGCAGCCTGTCCCGGGACAGGGGGCTGGGCACTGAAGCTTTCTTT; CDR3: CASSLSRDRGLGTEAFF
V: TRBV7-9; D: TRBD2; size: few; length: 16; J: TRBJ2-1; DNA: TGTGCCAGCAGCTTAGTGAGCGGGGGCGGGGGGAATGAGCAGTTCTTC; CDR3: CASSLVSGGGGNEQFF
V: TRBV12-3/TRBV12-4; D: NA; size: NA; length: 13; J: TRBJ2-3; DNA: TGTGCCAGCAGTATAAGGGTTGCAGATACGCAGTATTTT; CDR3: CASSIRVADTQYF
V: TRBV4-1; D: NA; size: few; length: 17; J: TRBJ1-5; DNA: TGCGCCAGCAGCCAAGAGTATGGTCAGGGAGTTAATCAGCCCCAGCATTTT; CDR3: CASSQEYGQGVNQPQHF
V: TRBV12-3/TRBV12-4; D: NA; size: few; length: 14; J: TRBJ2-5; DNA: TGTGCCAGCAGTTTCCACAGGGACCAAGAGACCCGGTACTTC; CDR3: CASSFHRDQETRYF
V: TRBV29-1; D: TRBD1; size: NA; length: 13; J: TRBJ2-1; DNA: TGCAGCGTACCGGGACAGGTATGCAATGAGCAGTTCTTC; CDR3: CSVPGQVCNEQFF
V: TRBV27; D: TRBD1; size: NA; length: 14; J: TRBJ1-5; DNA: TGTGCCAGCAGCGGACAGGGGGCTGCTCAGCCCCAGCATTTT; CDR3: CASSGQGAAQPQHF
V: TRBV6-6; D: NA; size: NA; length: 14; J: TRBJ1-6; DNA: TGTGCCAGCACTTTAGGGCACGCGGATTCACCCCTCCACTTT; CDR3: CASTLGHADSPLHF
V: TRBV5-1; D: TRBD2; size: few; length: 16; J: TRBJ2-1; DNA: TGCGCCAGCAGCTTGGCCACGGGACTAGCGATGCATGAGCAGTTCTTC; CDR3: CASSLATGLAMHEQFF
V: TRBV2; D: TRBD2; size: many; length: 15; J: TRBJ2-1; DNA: TGTGCCAGCAGTGAACTAGCGGGAGCCTACAATGAGCAGTTCTTC; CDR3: CASSELAGAYNEQFF
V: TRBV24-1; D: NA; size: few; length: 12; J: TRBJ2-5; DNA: TGTGCCACCAGTGAATGGGGGGAGACCCAGTACTTC; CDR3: CATSEWGETQYF
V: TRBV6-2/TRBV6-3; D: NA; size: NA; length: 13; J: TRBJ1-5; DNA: TGTGCCAGCAGTTCGGACGGGGGTACGGCCCAGCATTTT; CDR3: CASSSDGGTAQHF
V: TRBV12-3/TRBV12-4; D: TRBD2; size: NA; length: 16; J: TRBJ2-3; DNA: TGTGCCAGCAGTTTTGGACTAGCGGGGAACACAGATACGCAGTATTTT; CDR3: CASSFGLAGNTDTQYF
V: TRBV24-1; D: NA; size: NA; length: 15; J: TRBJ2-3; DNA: TGTGCCACCAGTGATGCTAGGGCCACGACAGATACGCAGTATTTT; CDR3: CATSDARATTDTQYF
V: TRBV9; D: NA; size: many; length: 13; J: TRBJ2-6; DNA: TGTGCCAGCAGCGTAGCTGGGGCCAACGTCCTGACTTTC; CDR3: CASSVAGANVLTF
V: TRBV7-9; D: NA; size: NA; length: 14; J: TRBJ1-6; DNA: TGTGCCAACAGCTTAGCCCTCCTAGGGTCACCCCTCCACTTT; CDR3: CANSLALLGSPLHF
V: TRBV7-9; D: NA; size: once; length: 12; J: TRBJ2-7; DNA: TGTGCCAGCAGCTTAATTTACAATGAGCAGTACTTC; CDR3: CASSLIYNEQYF
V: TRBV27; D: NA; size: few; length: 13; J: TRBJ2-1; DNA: TGTGCCAGCAGATCCGACAGGAACAATGAGCAGTTCTTC; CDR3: CASRSDRNNEQFF
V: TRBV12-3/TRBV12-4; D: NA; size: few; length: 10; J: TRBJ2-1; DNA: TGTGCCGGTAGCTTAAATGAGCAGTTCTTC; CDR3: CAGSLNEQFF
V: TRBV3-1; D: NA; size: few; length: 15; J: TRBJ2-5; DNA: TGTGCCAGCAGCCTCCTGGGGGGATACCAAGAGACCCAGTACTTC; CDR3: CASSLLGGYQETQYF
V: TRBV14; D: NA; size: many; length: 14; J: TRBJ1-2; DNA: TGTGCCAGCAGCGGACAACAGGGAGAATATGGCTACACCTTC; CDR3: CASSGQQGEYGYTF
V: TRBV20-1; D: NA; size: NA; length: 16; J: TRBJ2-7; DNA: TGCAGTGCTACGTCCCGGGGTAGCACGGGATCCTACGAGCAGTACTTC; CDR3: CSATSRGSTGSYEQYF
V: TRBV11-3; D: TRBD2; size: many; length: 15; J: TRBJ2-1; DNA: TGTGCCAGCAGCTTGATGTCTAGCGGTAACAATGAGCAGTTCTTC; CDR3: CASSLMSSGNNEQFF
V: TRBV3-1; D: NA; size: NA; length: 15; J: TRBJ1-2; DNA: TGTGCCAGCAGCCAAGAGTTGCCAGCACTCTATGGCTACACCTTC; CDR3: CASSQELPALYGYTF
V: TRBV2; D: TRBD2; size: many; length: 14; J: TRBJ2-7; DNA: TGTGCCAGCAGCGGACTAGCGGCGCCCTACGAGCAGTACTTC; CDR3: CASSGLAAPYEQYF
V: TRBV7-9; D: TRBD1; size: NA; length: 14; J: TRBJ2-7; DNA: TGTGCCAGCAGCACGACAGGGTACTCCTACGAGCAGTACTTC; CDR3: CASSTTGYSYEQYF
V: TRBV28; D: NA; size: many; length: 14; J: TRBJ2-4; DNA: TGTGCCAGCAGTTTAGGCCAGTTAGGCAACATTCAGTACTTC; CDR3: CASSLGQLGNIQYF
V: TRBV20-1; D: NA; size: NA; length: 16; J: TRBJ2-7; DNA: TGCAGTGCTAGACTCCGTCACAAGGGGTTCTCCTACGAGCAGTACTTC; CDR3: CSARLRHKGFSYEQYF
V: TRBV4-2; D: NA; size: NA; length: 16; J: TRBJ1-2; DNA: TGTGCCAGCAGCCCTCCCAACCCTCGGAAGCTCTATGGCTACACCTTC; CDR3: CASSPPNPRKLYGYTF
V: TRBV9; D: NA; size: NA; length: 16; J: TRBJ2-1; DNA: TGTGCCAGCAGCGTAGAGGTCGGGATCTTCTACAATGAGCAGTTCTTC; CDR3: CASSVEVGIFYNEQFF
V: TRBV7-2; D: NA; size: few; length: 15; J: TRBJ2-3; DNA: TGTGCCAGCAGCTTCACCGTGGCGGGCACAGATACGCAGTATTTT; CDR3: CASSFTVAGTDTQYF
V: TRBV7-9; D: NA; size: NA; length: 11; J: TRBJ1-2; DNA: TGTGCCAGCAGCTCTGCAGAAGGCTACACCTTC; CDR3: CASSSAEGYTF
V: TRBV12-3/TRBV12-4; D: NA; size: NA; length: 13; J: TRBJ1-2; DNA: TGTGCCAGCAGTTTCTCGACCTGGAATGGCTACACCTTC; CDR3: CASSFSTWNGYTF
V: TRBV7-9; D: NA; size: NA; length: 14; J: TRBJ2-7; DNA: TGTGCCAGCAAGCCGGGCGGTCCCTACAATGAGCAGTACTTC; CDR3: CASKPGGPYNEQYF
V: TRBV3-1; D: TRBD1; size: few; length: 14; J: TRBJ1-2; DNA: TGTGCCAGCAGCCCCACCCGACAGGGAAAGAACTACACCTTC; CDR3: CASSPTRQGKNYTF
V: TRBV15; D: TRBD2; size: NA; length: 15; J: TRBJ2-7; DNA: TGTGCCACCAGCCTCGGGGGACTAGCGGACTACGAGCAGTACTTC; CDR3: CATSLGGLADYEQYF
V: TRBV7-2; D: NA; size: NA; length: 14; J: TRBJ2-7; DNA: TGTGCCAGCAGTGAAGTACGTTCGACTTACGAGCAGTACTTC; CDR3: CASSEVRSTYEQYF
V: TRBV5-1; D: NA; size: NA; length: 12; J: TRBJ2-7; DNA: TGCGCCAGCAACCTGAGCTCCTACGAGCAGTACTTC; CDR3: CASNLSSYEQYF
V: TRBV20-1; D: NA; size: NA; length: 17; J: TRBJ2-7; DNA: TGCAGTGCCGGGGGAGCCCCGACCGGGAAAGTGACGGACGAGCAGTACTTC; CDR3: CSAGGAPTGKVTDEQYF
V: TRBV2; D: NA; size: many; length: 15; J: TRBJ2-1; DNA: TGTGCCAGCATGAACCCCCGGGTCCCCCCCAATGAGCAGTTCTTC; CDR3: CASMNPRVPPNEQFF
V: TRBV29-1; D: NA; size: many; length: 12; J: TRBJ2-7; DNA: TGCAGCGTTGAGGCGGCCCCTAAAGAGCAGTACTTC; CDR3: CSVEAAPKEQYF
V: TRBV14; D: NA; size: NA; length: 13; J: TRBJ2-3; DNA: TGTGCCAGCAGCCACCTTAGCACAGATACGCAGAATTTT; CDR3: CASSHLSTDTQNF
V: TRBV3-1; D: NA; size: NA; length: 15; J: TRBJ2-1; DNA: TGTGCCAGCAGCCCGGGACGAGCCTCCTACAATGAGCAGTTCTTC; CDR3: CASSPGRASYNEQFF
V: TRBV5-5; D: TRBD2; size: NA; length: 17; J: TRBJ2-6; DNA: TGTGCCAGCAGCTTCAGCGGGGACGCTTCTGGGGCCAACGTCCTGACTTTC; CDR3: CASSFSGDASGANVLTF
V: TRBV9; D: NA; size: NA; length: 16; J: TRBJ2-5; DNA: TGTGCCAGCAGCGTAGGCCCAGTGACGGGACAAGAGACCCAGTACTTC; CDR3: CASSVGPVTGQETQYF
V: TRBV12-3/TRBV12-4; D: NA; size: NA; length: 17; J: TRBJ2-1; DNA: TGTGCCAGCAGTTTAGACAGGGGGGGGCACTCCTACAATGAGCAGTTCTTC; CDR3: CASSLDRGGHSYNEQFF
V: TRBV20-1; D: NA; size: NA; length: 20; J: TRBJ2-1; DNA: TGCAGTGCTAGGTTACCGGGCCAGCTTGAAATGGGATCGAGATACAATGAGCAGTTCTTC; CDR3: CSARLPGQLEMGSRYNEQFF
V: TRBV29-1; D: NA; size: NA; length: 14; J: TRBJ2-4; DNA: TGCAGCGTTGAAAGGTCTCTGCGTAAAAACATTCAGTACTTC; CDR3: CSVERSLRKNIQYF
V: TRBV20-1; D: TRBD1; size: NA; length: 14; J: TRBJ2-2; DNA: TGCAGTGCGAGACAGGGGGCCGGCACCGGGGAGCTGTTTTTT; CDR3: CSARQGAGTGELFF
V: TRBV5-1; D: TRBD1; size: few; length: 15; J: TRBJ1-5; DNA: TGCGCCAGCAGCGGGACAGGGGAAGGCAATCAGCCCCAGCATTTT; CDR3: CASSGTGEGNQPQHF
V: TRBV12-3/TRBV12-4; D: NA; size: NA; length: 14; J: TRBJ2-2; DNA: TGTGCCAGCAGCCATAGGGGGGGTTACGGGGAGCTGTTTTTT; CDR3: CASSHRGGYGELFF
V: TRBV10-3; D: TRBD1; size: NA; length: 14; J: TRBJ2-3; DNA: TGTGCCATCAGTGACGGACAGGTCGCCGATACGCAGTATTTT; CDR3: CAISDGQVADTQYF